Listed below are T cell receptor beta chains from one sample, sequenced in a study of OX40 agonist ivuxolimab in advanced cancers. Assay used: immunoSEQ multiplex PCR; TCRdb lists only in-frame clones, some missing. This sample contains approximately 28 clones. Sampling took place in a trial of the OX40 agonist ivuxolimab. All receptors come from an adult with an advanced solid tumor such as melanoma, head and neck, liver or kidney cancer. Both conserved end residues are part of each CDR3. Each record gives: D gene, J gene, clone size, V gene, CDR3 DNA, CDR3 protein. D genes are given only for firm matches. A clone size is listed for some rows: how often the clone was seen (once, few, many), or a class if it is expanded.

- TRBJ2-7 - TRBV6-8 TGTGCCAGCAGTCTCGAGGAGGCCACTAAGCAGTACTTC CASSLEEATKQYF
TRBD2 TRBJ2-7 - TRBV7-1 TGTGCCAGCAGCTTAGGGCAGGGAGGGACCTACGAGCAGTACTTC CASSLGQGGTYEQYF
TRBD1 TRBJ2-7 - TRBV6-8 TGTGCCAGCAGGAGGGTAACATCCGGGACAGTGGCGGTGGAGCAGTACTTC CASRRVTSGTVAVEQYF
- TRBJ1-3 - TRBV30 TGTGCCTGGAGGGAAGGTTCACAGAGAAACACCATATATTTT CAWREGSQRNTIYF
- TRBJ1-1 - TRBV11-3 TGTGCCAGCAGCTCGACAGGTCTGAACACTGAAGCTTTCTTT CASSSTGLNTEAFF
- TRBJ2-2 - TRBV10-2 TGCGCCAGCAGGTTGGTAGCGTCAAGCACCGGGGAGCTGTTTTTT CASRLVASSTGELFF
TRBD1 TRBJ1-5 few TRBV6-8 TGTGCCAGCAGCTCCCTGGGGGGGACAGGAGCTGGGGATCAGCCCCAGCATTTT CASSSLGGTGAGDQPQHF
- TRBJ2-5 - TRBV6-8 TGTGCCAGCCCCCTTAGGTGTGGGGTAACCCGGGAGACCCAGTACTTC CASPLRCGVTRETQYF
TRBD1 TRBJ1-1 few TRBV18 TGTGCCAGCTCACGCTACAGGGGGCTGATCACTGAAGCTTTCTTT CASSRYRGLITEAFF
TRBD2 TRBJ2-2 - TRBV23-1 TGCGCCAGCAGCGGGGGGGCGAACACCGGGGAGCTGTTTTTT CASSGGANTGELFF